Given below is one TCR beta chain in context. This entry belongs to a study of T cells expressing NK-cell markers. TCRdb re-called the 5' RACE reads, yielding one record per CDR3 amino acid sequence without DNA. The sample's table shows some 340,000 distinct CDR3 sequences. The CDR3 consists of 15 residues. The V gene's germline CDR1 is SGHDT and CDR2 YYEEEE. The sequencing input was blood T cells: a sorted CD56 or NKG2C T cell subset, CD4+ or CD8+ T cells, or bulk PBMC T cells (not recorded which). V is TRBV5-6 and J is TRBJ1-2; with no DNA, the TCRdb D assignment of TRBD1 cannot be verified. The receptor's source is a man aged 18-69 years in good health. CDR3 loop: CASSLATGGGYGYTF. The full variable domain, rest sourced from reference TRBV5-6 and TRBJ1-2, is DAGVTQSPTHLIKTRGQQVTLRCSPKSGHDTVSWYQQALGQGPQFIFQYYEEEERQRGNFPDRFSGHQFPNYSSELNVNALLLGDSALYLCASSLATGGGYGYTFGSGTRLTVV.